What follows describes a single T cell receptor (beta chain). Its antigen is currently not known. No base-level quality is on record; no much larger clone is a single base apart. The germline V gene supplies CDR1 MDHEN and CDR2 SYDVKM. V has 6 bases trimmed and J has 6 bases trimmed; junction bases matching no gene number 11. Spanning cysteine to phenylalanine, the CDR3 consists of 15 amino acids. CDR3 DNA is the only sequence kept; it has 45 bases, read in frame from the first base. A second Seattle source provided samples from volunteer blood donors who had recovered from COVID-19. Whole blood was collected in K2EDTA tubes by collaborating institutions according to the institutions' own protocols. For TCRbeta analysis, collaborators shipped samples as frozen whole blood, isolated PBMCs, or DNA extracted from either of those sample types. The data were obtained in a study of blood T cell repertoires in COVID-19 (dated by TCRdb to the early 2020s). In terms of the full investigation: Collaborator samples came from the United States, Italy and Spain and covered acute and convalescent phases of COVID-19. Samples were obtained from the ongoing ImmuneRACE study (first 160 participants) and from 950 to 1,500 subjects provided by 6 global collaborators. Sample metadata almost always included a de-identified subject ID, COVID-19 status, age in years and sex. The prospective study material was composed of cDNA or gDNA derived from T cells, B-cell-depleted T cells, or PBMCs. The dataset comprised deeply sampled blood TCRbeta repertoires from subjects exposed to, actively infected with, or recovered from COVID-19. The repertoires were released in a freely available public database intended as a resource for research on the immune response to SARS-CoV-2. Where available, HLA class I and class II types were taken from metadata supplied by the sample provider and were not determined by assay-based typing. Overall study outcomes, separate from this receptor: The amount of clinical and demographic metadata varied by source and participant and was provided uncurated.

TCRbeta CDR3 regions were amplified from genomic DNA by means of the immunoSEQ Assay, a bias-controlled multiplex PCR. For the original study's pipeline: The number of nucleated cells in each sample was estimated by amplification of reference gene primers within the assay. Sequence reads were collapsed and filtered to measure the absolute abundance of every unique TCRbeta CDR3 rearrangement. For each sample, productive Simpson clonality was calculated by taking the square root of Simpson's diversity index across productive rearrangements. As stored in TCRdb, this immuneACCESS dataset retains in-frame rearrangements with V and J assigned. A fraction of the clones does not appear; measured against another copy, unresolved V genes explain less than half of the discrepancy, and the remainder lacks a known reason. For V, J and clone size, that table is used; D and trimming come from the DNA. This sample lists 220,000 or so clones; more than 75% were detected once. 2.9% of the sample is held by the ten biggest clonotypes.

The sequence derives from a man aged 50 to 59 who had recovered from COVID-19. The sequenced sample was peripheral blood. This chain joins TRBV28 to TRBJ1-5; TRBD1 matches 7 bases in the middle. The CDR3 reads CASSLSGGGGQPQHF. The nucleotide sequence is given as TGTGCCAGCAGCTTGTCGGGAGGGGGCGGTCAGCCCCAGCATTTT.